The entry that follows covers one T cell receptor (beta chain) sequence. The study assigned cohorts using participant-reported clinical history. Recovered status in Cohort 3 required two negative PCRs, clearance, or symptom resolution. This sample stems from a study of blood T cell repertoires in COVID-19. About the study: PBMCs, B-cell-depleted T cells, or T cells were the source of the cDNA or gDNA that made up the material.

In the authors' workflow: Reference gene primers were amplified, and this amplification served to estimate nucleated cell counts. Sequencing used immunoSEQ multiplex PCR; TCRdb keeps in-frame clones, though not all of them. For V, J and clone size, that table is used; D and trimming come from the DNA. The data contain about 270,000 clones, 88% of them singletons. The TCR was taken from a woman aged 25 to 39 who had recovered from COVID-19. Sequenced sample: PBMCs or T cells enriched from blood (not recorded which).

CDR3 amino acids: CASARQGGQPQHF. In DNA, the CDR3 is TGTGCCAGCGCAAGACAGGGGGGACAGCCCCAGCATTTT. The rearrangement uses TRBV7-2 and TRBJ1-5, with 9 nucleotides matching TRBD1. The CDR3 is 13 amino acids. The trim removed 8 bases at V and 7 bases at J, leaving 6 bases unmatched. Germline V gives CDR1 SGHTA, CDR2 FQGNSA.